This T cell receptor beta chain was captured by sequencing in a study of early T cells in non-severe SARS-CoV-2 infection. Study-wide background: From unsorted whole blood, bulk RNA was sequenced, and the chains remained unpaired. Study-level results: CD4 and private specificities were missed by VDJdb matching, which favored anti-spike CD8 responses.

Individually, cDNA molecules had unique molecular identifiers attached to them. MiXCR, run by TCRdb on the 5' RACE reads, gives a single entry per CDR3 protein. This sample has 65,000 to 95,000 distinct CDR3 sequences, with more than 9% found just once. CDR1 MNHEY and CDR2 SVGEGT come from the germline V gene. The CDR3 runs to 16 residues. Losses at the gene ends were 5 bases for V and 3 bases for J; bases not matched to a gene: 5. With respect to this clonotype: Its target is not known.

The sequence was collected from an adult who was a healthcare worker with PCR-confirmed SARS-CoV-2 infection or an uninfected control (not recorded which). V gene TRBV6-2 or TRBV6-3 combines with J gene TRBJ2-1, with 12 bases lining up with TRBD2. The sample comprised whole blood. CDR3 sequence reads: CASSPLAGGVYNEQFF. CDR3 nucleotide sequence: TGTGCCAGCAGTCCCCTAGCGGGAGGGGTCTACAATGAGCAGTTCTTC.